Shown below are 5 T cell receptor beta chains from a single sample sequenced in a study of blood T cell repertoires in COVID-19. Some clones are missing from TCRdb's copy, which holds only in-frame ones; the method was immunoSEQ multiplex PCR. The table includes 230,000 or so clones, 89% detected once. The sample taken for sequencing was peripheral blood. These receptors originate from a middle-aged woman who had recovered from COVID-19.

The J gene is TRBJ1-1, the V gene TRBV28; the D gene is possibly TRBD1 (5 bases). CDR1 is MDHEN, CDR2 SYDVKM, per germline. This CDR3 spans 13 amino acids. V dropped 5 bases and J dropped 6 bases, with 13 bases sitting between them. Here the CDR3 DNA reads TGTGCCAGCAGTGACAGTGCACGCCCTGAAGCTTTCTTT. Residues: CASSDSARPEAFF.

This clone was seen only a few times. This chain links TRBV5-1 with TRBJ2-2; D is possibly TRBD2 (6 bases). Germline CDR1 and CDR2: SGHRS and YFSETQ. CDR3 length: 16 residues. Between the trimmed V and J ends, which lost 4 bases and 4 bases, there was a span of 17 bases. The CDR3: CASSRPGGVGTGELFF. Here the CDR3 DNA reads TGCGCCAGCAGCCGACCCGGGGGAGTAGGCACCGGGGAGCTGTTTTTT.

This sequence joins TRBV19 and TRBJ2-2; 12 bases agree with TRBD1. Germline loops: CDR1 LNHDA, CDR2 SQIVND (reference sequence). J gave up 4 bases and V 5 bases, and 8 bases lay outside the gene matches. The CDR3 is 17 amino acids. The chain's CDR3 is CASSPRDRGRFTGELFF. As DNA, the CDR3 is TGTGCCAGTAGTCCCCGGGACAGGGGGCGTTTCACCGGGGAGCTGTTTTTT.

This clone was counted ten times or more. The chain links TRBV11-2 to TRBJ1-1, with a weak D call TRBD1 (6 bases). The CDR3 is 12 amino acids. Germline V CDR1 and CDR2: SGHAT, FQNNGV. V shed 3 bases and J shed 7 bases, with 9 bases lying between them. This chain's CDR3 is CASSFGTLEAFF. The DNA for the CDR3 is TGTGCCAGCAGCTTCGGGACACTTGAAGCTTTCTTT.

This clone has a single count. The J gene is TRBJ2-3, the V gene TRBV19; 8 bases line up with TRBD1. The CDR3 spans 15 residues. Germline-derived CDR1 and CDR2 are LNHDA and SQIVND (reference sequence). Trimming took 3 bases from V and 4 from J; bases not matched to a gene: 6. CDR3: CASSIWGQAPDTQYF. CDR3 sequence (DNA): TGTGCCAGTAGTATTTGGGGACAGGCCCCAGATACGCAGTATTTT.